These 2 T cell receptor beta chains came from one sample sequenced in a study of blood T cell repertoires in COVID-19. The data were produced by immunoSEQ multiplex PCR, yet TCRdb's version contains in-frame clones alone and is incomplete. Here the sample spans some 160,000 clones, approximately 84% being singletons. Sequenced input: peripheral blood. These receptor sequences come from a woman over 75 with acute or convalescent COVID-19.

This chain connects TRBV30 to TRBJ2-7; perhaps TRBD1 as D (5 bases). The CDR3 runs to 14 residues. Germline values: CDR1 GTSNPN, CDR2 SVGIG (reference sequence). The V end lost 3 bases, the J end lost 5 bases, and 17 bases lay between the germline ends. The CDR3 DNA is TGTGCCTGGAGCGGAAAGGGGTCCGCCCACGAGCAGTACTTC. Its protein product is CAWSGKGSAHEQYF. The complete variable domain, with remaining parts taken from reference TRBV30 and TRBJ2-7, reads SQTIHQWPATLVQPVGSPLSLECTVEGTSNPNLYWYRQAAGRGLQLLFYSVGIGQISSEVPQNLSASRPQDRQFILSSKKLLLSDSGFYLCAWSGKGSAHEQYFGPGTRLTVT.

V usage is TRBV4-1 and J usage is TRBJ1-1; weak D call: TRBD1 (5 bases). The CDR3 is 14 amino acids. Germline loops: CDR1 MGHRA, CDR2 YSYEKL. V was clipped by 3 bases and J by 5 bases, with 13 bases between them. In DNA form, the CDR3 reads TGCGCCAGCAGCCATCCCGGGGGGGAGACTGAAGCTTTCTTT. Its translation is CASSHPGGETEAFF.